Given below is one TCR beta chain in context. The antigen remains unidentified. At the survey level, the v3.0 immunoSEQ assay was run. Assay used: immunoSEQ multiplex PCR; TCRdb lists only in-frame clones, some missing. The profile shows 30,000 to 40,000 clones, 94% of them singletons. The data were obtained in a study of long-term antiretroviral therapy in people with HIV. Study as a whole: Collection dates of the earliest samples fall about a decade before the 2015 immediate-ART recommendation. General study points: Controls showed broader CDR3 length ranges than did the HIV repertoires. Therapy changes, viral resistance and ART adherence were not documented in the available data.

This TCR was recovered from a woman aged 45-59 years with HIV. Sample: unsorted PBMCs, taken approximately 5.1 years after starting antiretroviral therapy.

This chain's CDR3 is CASSPRATGGENSPLHF. CDR3 DNA: TGTGCCAGCTCACCACGGGCGACAGGGGGGGAGAATTCACCCCTCCACTTT. The chain couples TRBV18 to TRBJ1-6, with 9 bases matching TRBD1. V lost 1 base and J lost 7; bases outside the gene matches: 8. Germline CDR1 and CDR2: KGHSH and LQKENI. The CDR3 runs to 17 residues.